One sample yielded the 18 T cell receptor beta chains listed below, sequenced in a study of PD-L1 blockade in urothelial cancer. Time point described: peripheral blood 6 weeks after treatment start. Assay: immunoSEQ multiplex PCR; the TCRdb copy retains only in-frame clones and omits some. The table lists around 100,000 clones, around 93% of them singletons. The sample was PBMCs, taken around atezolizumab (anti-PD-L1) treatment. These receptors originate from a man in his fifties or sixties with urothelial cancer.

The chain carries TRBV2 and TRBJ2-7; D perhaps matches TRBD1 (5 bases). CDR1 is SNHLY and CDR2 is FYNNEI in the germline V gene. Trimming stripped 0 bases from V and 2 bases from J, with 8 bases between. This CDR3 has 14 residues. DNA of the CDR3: TGTGCCAGCAGTGAAGCATCCAGGGCCTACGAGCAGTACTTC. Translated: CASSEASRAYEQYF.

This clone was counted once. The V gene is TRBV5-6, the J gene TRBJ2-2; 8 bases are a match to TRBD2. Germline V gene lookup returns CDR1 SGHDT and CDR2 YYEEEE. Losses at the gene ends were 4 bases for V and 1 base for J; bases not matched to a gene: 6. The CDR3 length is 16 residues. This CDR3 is CASSVVRGGNTGELFF. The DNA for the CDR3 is TGTGCCAGCAGCGTCGTACGGGGGGGGAACACCGGGGAGCTGTTTTTT.

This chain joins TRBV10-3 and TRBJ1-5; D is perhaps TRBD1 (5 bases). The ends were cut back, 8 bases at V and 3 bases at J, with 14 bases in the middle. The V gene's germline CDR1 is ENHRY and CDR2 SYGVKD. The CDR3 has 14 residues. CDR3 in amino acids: CAIGREGNNQPQHF. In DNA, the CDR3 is TGTGCCATCGGTAGGGAGGGGAACAATCAGCCCCAGCATTTT.

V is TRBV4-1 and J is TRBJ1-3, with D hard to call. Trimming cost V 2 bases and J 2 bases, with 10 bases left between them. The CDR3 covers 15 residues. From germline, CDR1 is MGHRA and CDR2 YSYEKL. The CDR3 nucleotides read TGCGCCAGCAGCCAACAACGGGTTACTGGAAACACCATATATTTT. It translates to CASSQQRVTGNTIYF.

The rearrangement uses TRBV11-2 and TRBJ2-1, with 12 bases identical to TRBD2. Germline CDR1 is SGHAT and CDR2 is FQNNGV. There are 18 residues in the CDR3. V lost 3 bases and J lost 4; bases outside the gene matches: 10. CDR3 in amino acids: CASSFRASGGAAYNEQFF. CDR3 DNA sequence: TGTGCCAGCAGCTTTAGGGCTAGCGGGGGGGCTGCATACAATGAGCAGTTCTTC.

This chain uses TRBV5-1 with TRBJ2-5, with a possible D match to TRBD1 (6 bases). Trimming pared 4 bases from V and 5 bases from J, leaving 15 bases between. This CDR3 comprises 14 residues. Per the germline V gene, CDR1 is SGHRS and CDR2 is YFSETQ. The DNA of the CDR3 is TGCGCCAGCAGCCGAGGGGGATATCGGGAGACCCAGTACTTC. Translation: CASSRGGYRETQYF. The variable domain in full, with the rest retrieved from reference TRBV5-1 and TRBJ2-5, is KAGVTQTPRYLIKTRGQQVTLSCSPISGHRSVSWYQQTPGQGLQFLFEYFSETQRNKGNFPGRFSGRQFSNSRSEMNVSTLELGDSALYLCASSRGGYRETQYFGPGTRLLVL.

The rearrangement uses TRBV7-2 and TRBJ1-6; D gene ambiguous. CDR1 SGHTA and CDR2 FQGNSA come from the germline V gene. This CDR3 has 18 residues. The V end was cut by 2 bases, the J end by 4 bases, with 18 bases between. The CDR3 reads CASSLIPLGTGYNSPLHF. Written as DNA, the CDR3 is TGTGCCAGCAGCTTAATCCCCCTGGGAACGGGATATAATTCACCCCTCCACTTT. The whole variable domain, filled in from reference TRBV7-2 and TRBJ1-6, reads GAGVSQSPSNKVTEKGKDVELRCDPISGHTALYWYRQSLGQGLEFLIYFQGNSAPDKSGLPSDRFSAERTGGSVSTLTIQRTQQEDSAVYLCASSLIPLGTGYNSPLHFGNGTRLTVT.

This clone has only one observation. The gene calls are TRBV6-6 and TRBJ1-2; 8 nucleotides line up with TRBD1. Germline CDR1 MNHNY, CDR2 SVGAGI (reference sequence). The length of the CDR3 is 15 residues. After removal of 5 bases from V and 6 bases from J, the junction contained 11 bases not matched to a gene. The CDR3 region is CASSQAQGAFDGYTF. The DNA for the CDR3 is TGTGCCAGCAGTCAAGCCCAGGGGGCGTTTGATGGCTACACCTTC.

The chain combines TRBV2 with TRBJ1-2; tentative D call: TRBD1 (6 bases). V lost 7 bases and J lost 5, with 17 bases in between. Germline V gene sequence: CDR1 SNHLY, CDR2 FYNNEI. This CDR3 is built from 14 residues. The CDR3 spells CASKVQGNPYGYTF. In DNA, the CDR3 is TGTGCCAGCAAGGTACAGGGAAACCCTTATGGCTACACCTTC.

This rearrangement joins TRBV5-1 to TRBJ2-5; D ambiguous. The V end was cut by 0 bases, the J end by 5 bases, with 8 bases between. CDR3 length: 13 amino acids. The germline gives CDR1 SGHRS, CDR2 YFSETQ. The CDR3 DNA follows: TGCGCCAGCAGCTTGGGAGCACGGGAGACCCAGTACTTC. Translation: CASSLGARETQYF.

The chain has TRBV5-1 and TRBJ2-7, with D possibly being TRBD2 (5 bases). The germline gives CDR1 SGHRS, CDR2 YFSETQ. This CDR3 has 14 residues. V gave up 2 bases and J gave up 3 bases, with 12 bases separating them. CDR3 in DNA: TGCGCCAGCAGCTTATTACCGGGGAGCTACGAGCAGTACTTC. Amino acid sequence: CASSLLPGSYEQYF.

CDR3: CASSQQGNTEAFF. Written as DNA, the CDR3 is TGTGCCAGCAGCCAGCAGGGGAACACTGAAGCTTTCTTT. The chain is built from TRBV5-4 and TRBJ1-1; possible D gene TRBD1, 5 bases. The germline gives CDR1 SGHNT, CDR2 YYREEE (reference sequence). This CDR3 region has 13 residues. V lost 4 bases to trimming and J lost 1 base, with 8 bases between them.

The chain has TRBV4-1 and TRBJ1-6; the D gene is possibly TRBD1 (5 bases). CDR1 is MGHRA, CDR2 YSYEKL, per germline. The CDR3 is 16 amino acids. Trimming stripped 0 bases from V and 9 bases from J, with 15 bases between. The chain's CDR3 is CASSQENGVDSSPLHF. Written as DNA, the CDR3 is TGCGCCAGCAGCCAAGAGAACGGCGTAGACAGTTCACCCCTCCACTTT.

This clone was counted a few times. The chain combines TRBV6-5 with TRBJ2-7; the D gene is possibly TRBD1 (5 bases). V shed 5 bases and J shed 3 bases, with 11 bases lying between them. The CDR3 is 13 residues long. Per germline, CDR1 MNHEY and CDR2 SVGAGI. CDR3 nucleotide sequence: TGTGCCAGCAGTCGACAGTTGGGCTACGAGCAGTACTTC. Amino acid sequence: CASSRQLGYEQYF.

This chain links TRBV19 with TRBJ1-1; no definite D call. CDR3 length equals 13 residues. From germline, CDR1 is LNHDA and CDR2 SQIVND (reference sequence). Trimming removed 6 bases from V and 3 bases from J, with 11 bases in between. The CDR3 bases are TGTGCCAGTAGCTATAAGGGAGACACTGAAGCTTTCTTT. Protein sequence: CASSYKGDTEAFF.

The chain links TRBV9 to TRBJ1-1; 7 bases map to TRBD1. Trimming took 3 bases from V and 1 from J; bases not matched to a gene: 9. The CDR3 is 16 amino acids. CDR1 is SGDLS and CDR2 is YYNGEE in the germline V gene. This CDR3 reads CASSAGTDSWNTEAFF. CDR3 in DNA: TGTGCCAGCAGCGCTGGGACAGATAGCTGGAACACTGAAGCTTTCTTT. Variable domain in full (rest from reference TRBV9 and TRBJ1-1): DSGVTQTPKHLITATGQRVTLRCSPRSGDLSVYWYQQSLDQGLQFLIQYYNGEERAKGNILERFSAQQFPDLHSELNLSSLELGDSALYFCASSAGTDSWNTEAFFGQGTRLTVV.

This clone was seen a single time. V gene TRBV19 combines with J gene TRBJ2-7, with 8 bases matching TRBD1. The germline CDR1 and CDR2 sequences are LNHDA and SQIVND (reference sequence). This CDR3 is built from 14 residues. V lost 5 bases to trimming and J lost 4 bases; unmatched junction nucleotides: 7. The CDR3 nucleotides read TGTGCCAGTAGTCCGGACAGGGCTAGGTACGAGCAGTACTTC. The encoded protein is CASSPDRARYEQYF.

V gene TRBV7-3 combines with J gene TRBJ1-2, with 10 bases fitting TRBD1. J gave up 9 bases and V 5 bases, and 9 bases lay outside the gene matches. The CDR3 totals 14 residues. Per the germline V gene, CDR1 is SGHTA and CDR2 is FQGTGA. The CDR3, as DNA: TGTGCCAGCAGCCCGGGACAGGGGCGGCAGAGCTACACCTTC. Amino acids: CASSPGQGRQSYTF.